This passage covers 32 T cell receptor beta chains from one sample sequenced in a study of T cell repertoires in cytomegalovirus infection. Their cognate antigens are unknown. TCRdb called the reads again in MiXCR, with one record for every CDR3 protein. The sample holds under 850,000 distinct CDR3 sequences, around 35% seen once. This material consisted of cultured PBMCs, taken from culture after CMV antigen stimulation. These receptors were obtained from a human donor in good health (CMV status not recorded). Some clones in this sample may be carry-over from other donors' samples.

The chain recombines TRBV14 with TRBJ2-1; TRBD2 is a possible D gene (5 bases). Germline V gives CDR1 SGHDN, CDR2 FVKESK. Trimming stripped 4 bases from V and 8 bases from J, with 12 bases between. The CDR3 has 13 amino acids. The CDR3 loop is CASSRPGVDEQFF. CDR3 in DNA: TGTGCCAGCAGCCGCCCCGGGGTGGATGAGCAGTTCTTC. The variable domain in full, completed from reference TRBV14 and TRBJ2-1, reads EAGVTQFPSHSVIEKGQTVTLRCDPISGHDNLYWYRRVMGKEIKFLLHFVKESKQDESGMPNNRFLAERTGGTYSTLKVQPAELEDSGVYFCASSRPGVDEQFFGPGTRLTVL.

The chain couples TRBV6-6 to TRBJ2-3; the D call may be TRBD1 or TRBD2 (6 bases each). Germline assignment: CDR1 MNHNY and CDR2 SVGAGI (reference sequence). V lost 1 base to trimming and J lost 14 bases, with 10 bases between them. The CDR3 loop spans 11 amino acids. The CDR3 is CASSYLRGAYF. The CDR3 DNA sequence: TGTGCCAGCAGTTACTTGAGGGGGGCGTATTTT.

This clonotype was seen only a few times. Written as DNA, the CDR3 is TGTGCCAGCAGCCCAGAGGTCGAACTAGCGGGAATTGTCGATGAGCAGTTCTTC. It encodes CASSPEVELAGIVDEQFF. The chain has TRBV7-8 and TRBJ2-1; TRBD2 matches at 10 bases. The CDR3 consists of 18 residues. Unmatched junction bases numbered 18, after V lost 5 bases and J lost 8 bases. Germline CDR1 SGHVS, CDR2 FQNEAQ.

V gene TRBV28 combines with J gene TRBJ1-2, with a possible D match to TRBD1 (5 bases). V dropped 6 bases and J dropped 12 bases, with 17 bases sitting between them. CDR1 and CDR2 (germline): MDHEN, SYDVKM. The CDR3 runs to 12 residues. The DNA for the CDR3 is TGTGCCAGCAGCAATTTAGGTAGGGGAGACACCTTC. Protein: CASSNLGRGDTF.

Only a few counts were recorded for this clonotype. The chain uses TRBV28 and TRBJ2-1; 9 bases fit TRBD2. The CDR3 runs to 15 residues. Germline-derived CDR1 and CDR2 are MDHEN and SYDVKM. The trim removed 2 bases at V and 8 bases at J, leaving 7 bases unmatched. The CDR3 region is CASSLGGGARDEQFF. Written as DNA, the CDR3 is TGTGCCAGCAGTTTAGGCGGGGGGGCTCGGGATGAGCAGTTCTTC.

This clonotype showed up just a few times. This chain uses TRBV14 with TRBJ2-5; no reliable D call. Germline assignment: CDR1 SGHDN and CDR2 FVKESK. V lost 4 bases to trimming and J lost 2 bases, with 14 bases between them. The CDR3 length is 15 residues. CDR3 sequence: CASSRHRTSQETQYF. As DNA, the CDR3 is TGTGCCAGCAGCCGACATCGGACGTCTCAAGAGACCCAGTACTTC.

This clonotype occurred a few times. This sequence joins TRBV2 and TRBJ2-2; 13 bases align to TRBD2. V lost 7 bases and J lost 4; bases outside the gene matches: 9. Germline-derived CDR1 and CDR2 are SNHLY and FYNNEI. The CDR3 is 17 residues long. CDR3 sequence reads: CASKRTSGRTGTGELFF. The CDR3 DNA reads as TGTGCCAGCAAGCGGACTAGCGGGAGAACGGGCACCGGGGAGCTGTTTTTT.

On this clonotype itself: A read error is possible here, since a much larger clone lies one base away. The rearrangement joins TRBV25-1 to TRBJ2-5; D is uncertain. V shed 8 bases and J shed 4 bases, with 5 bases lying between them. CDR3 length: 10 residues. Looked up from germline, CDR1 is MGHDK and CDR2 is SYGVNS. CDR3 bases: TGTGCCAGCTGGGGAGAGACCCAGTACTTC. The encoded protein is CASWGETQYF.

CDR3: CASSEASSGSDEQFF. In DNA, the CDR3 is TGTGCCAGCAGTGAAGCGTCTAGCGGGAGCGATGAGCAGTTCTTC. This chain uses TRBV6-1 with TRBJ2-1; 10 nucleotides match TRBD2. CDR1 and CDR2 from the germline V gene are MNHNS and SASEGT. V was pared by 0 bases and J by 8 bases, with 4 bases of the junction left unmatched. The CDR3 contains 15 residues.

The chain uses TRBV7-8 and TRBJ2-7, with D possibly TRBD1 on 6 matching bases. Germline V gives CDR1 SGHVS, CDR2 FQNEAQ. The CDR3 runs 18 residues. Deletions cut 5 bases from V and 0 bases from J, with 23 bases between. CDR3 sequence (DNA): TGTGCCAGCAGCCCCAGGGGCCGTAATCACCCGAGCTCCTACGAGCAGTACTTC. It encodes CASSPRGRNHPSSYEQYF.

The chain joins TRBV2 to TRBJ2-1; unclear D gene. CDR1 is SNHLY and CDR2 is FYNNEI in the germline V gene. This CDR3 comprises 15 residues. Deletions cut 6 bases from V and 0 bases from J, with 12 bases between. The CDR3 is CASRWALSSYNEQFF. CDR3 nucleotide sequence: TGTGCCAGCAGGTGGGCTCTGAGCTCCTACAATGAGCAGTTCTTC. Drawing the rest from reference TRBV2 and TRBJ2-1, the complete variable domain is EPEVTQTPSHQVTQMGQEVILRCVPISNHLYFYWYRQILGQKVEFLVSFYNNEISEKSEIFDDQFSVERPDGSNFTLKIRSTKLEDSAMYFCASRWALSSYNEQFFGPGTRLTVL.

The chain links TRBV19 to TRBJ2-3; D may be TRBD2 (5 bases). Trimming took 3 bases from V and 2 from J, leaving 18 bases between them. CDR1 is LNHDA, CDR2 SQIVND, per germline (reference sequence). This CDR3 has 17 residues. The CDR3 nucleotides are TGTGCCAGTAGTATTTGGTACGAGGGAGAAGACACAGATACGCAGTATTTT. It is translated as CASSIWYEGEDTDTQYF.

This clonotype was detected only once. The chain has TRBV14 and TRBJ2-7, with 9 positions matching TRBD1. With V trimmed by 6 bases and J by 3 bases, 12 bases remained unmatched. CDR3 size: 16 residues. Germline CDR1 and CDR2: SGHDN and FVKESK. CDR3 DNA sequence: TGTGCCAGCAGACCCACCGGGACAGGGTTAAGCTACGAGCAGTACTTC. Translating gives CASRPTGTGLSYEQYF.

This clonotype occurred a few times. The rearrangement uses TRBV7-2 and TRBJ2-3; 8 positions match TRBD1. The CDR3 is 13 amino acids. Germline V gene lookup returns CDR1 SGHTA and CDR2 FQGNSA. Germline trimming cut 5 bases from V and 7 bases from J; bases unmatched to any gene: 5. CDR3 sequence reads: CASSLDRANTQYF. The CDR3 region has the DNA TGTGCCAGCAGCCTGGACAGGGCGAATACGCAGTATTTT.

V is TRBV20-1 and J is TRBJ2-7; D is perhaps TRBD2 (5 bases). From germline, CDR1 is DFQATT and CDR2 SNEGSKA (reference sequence). This CDR3 has 13 residues. Between the trimmed V and J ends, which lost 3 bases and 3 bases, there was a span of 12 bases. The CDR3 DNA reads as TGCAGTGCTAGCCCCTCGGCGGGCTACGAGCAGTACTTC. Amino acids: CSASPSAGYEQYF.

There are many counts of this clonotype. Its ends do not fully match the called genes, so a read error is possible. This chain links TRBV5-1 with TRBJ1-1; D might be TRBD1 (5 bases). This CDR3 comprises 14 residues. CDR1 is SGHRS, CDR2 YFSETQ, per germline. The CDR3 is CASSPDRLNTEAFF. DNA for the CDR3: TGTGCCAGCAGTCCCGACAGATTGAACACTGAAGCTTTCTTT.

This clonotype has more than one count but fewer than ten. The J gene is TRBJ2-1, the V gene TRBV7-6; unclear D gene. Trimming pared 5 bases from V and 6 bases from J, leaving 14 bases between. The CDR3 is made up of 14 amino acids. The germline CDR1 and CDR2 sequences are SGHVS and FNYEAQ. In nucleotides, the CDR3 is TGTGCCAGCAGCATCAGTAGCTTTAGCAATGAGCAGTTCTTC. This sequence encodes CASSISSFSNEQFF.

The rearrangement uses TRBV28 and TRBJ2-7; 8 bases match TRBD2. Germline lookup yields CDR1 MDHEN and CDR2 SYDVKM. The CDR3 totals 17 residues. V was pared by 2 bases and J by 4 bases, with 13 bases of the junction left unmatched. CDR3 coding DNA: TGTGCCAGCAGTTTAGTTTTTGGTAGCGGGAATATGTACGAGCAGTACTTC. It specifies CASSLVFGSGNMYEQYF.

This clonotype has ten or more counts. The rearrangement joins TRBV4-3 to TRBJ2-3, with 9 bases matching TRBD2. The junction had 9 bases not matched to a gene; V was cut back by 1 base and J by 4 bases. CDR3 length equals 17 residues. From germline, CDR1 is LGHNA and CDR2 YSLEER. In DNA form, the CDR3 reads TGCGCCAGCAGCCAAGGAGTCGCGGGAGGGCCGGCAGATACGCAGTATTTT. Encoded protein: CASSQGVAGGPADTQYF.

As for this clonotype: A read error is possible here, since a much larger clone lies one base away. This chain links TRBV7-2 with TRBJ1-1; D call uncertain. The ends were cut back, 4 bases at V and 10 bases at J, with 10 bases in the middle. CDR1 and CDR2 (germline): SGHTA, FQGNSA. The CDR3 spans 11 residues. CDR3 in amino acids: CASSSLSVAFF. CDR3 coding DNA: TGTGCCAGCAGCTCCCTTAGCGTAGCTTTCTTT.

The chain employs TRBV2 and TRBJ2-7; 8 nucleotides match TRBD2. The junction had 3 bases not matched to a gene; V was cut back by 3 bases and J by 2 bases. CDR1 SNHLY and CDR2 FYNNEI come from the germline V gene. This CDR3 is 14 amino acids long. The CDR3: CASSDAGGPYEQYF. CDR3 sequence (DNA): TGTGCCAGCAGTGATGCGGGAGGCCCCTACGAGCAGTACTTC.

The table lists this clonotype with a few counts. The gene calls are TRBV6-6 and TRBJ2-3; 8 bases agree with TRBD2. The ends lost 7 bases at V and 4 bases at J; junction bases unmatched: 10. The CDR3 is made up of 15 amino acids. Germline loops: CDR1 MNHNY, CDR2 SVGAGI (reference sequence). CDR3 sequence reads: CASTYGGAGADTQYF. DNA of the CDR3: TGTGCCAGCACCTACGGGGGGGCCGGGGCAGATACGCAGTATTTT.

This clonotype has more than one count but fewer than ten. V usage is TRBV7-9 and J usage is TRBJ2-1; possible D gene TRBD2, 6 bases. CDR3 size: 15 residues. Trimming shortened V by 1 base and J by 10 bases, and 17 bases separated the two germline ends. From germline, CDR1 is SEHNR and CDR2 FQNEAQ (reference sequence). CDR3 nucleotide sequence: TGTGCCAGCAGCTTAGTAGGCTCCTCCGGGGGAGAGCAGTTCTTC. Translating it yields CASSLVGSSGGEQFF.

The chain joins TRBV15 to TRBJ2-2; 7 bases line up with TRBD1. This CDR3 spans 15 amino acids. J was trimmed by 6 bases and V by 9 bases; bases with no gene match: 13. The germline V gene has CDR1 LNHNV and CDR2 YYDKDF (reference sequence). The CDR3 DNA follows: TGTGCCACGGCTGAGGGACAGTACCTATCCGGGGAGCTGTTTTTT. Protein sequence: CATAEGQYLSGELFF.

The chain links TRBV28 to TRBJ2-3; D not resolved. From germline, CDR1 is MDHEN and CDR2 SYDVKM. This CDR3 has 10 residues. V was shortened by 5 bases and J by 7 bases, with 4 bases between the two germline ends. The CDR3 DNA sequence: TGTGCCAGCAGTAGCAATACGCAGTATTTT. Amino acid sequence: CASSSNTQYF.

The sample holds many counts of this clonotype. This chain connects TRBV7-8 to TRBJ2-3, with 9 nucleotides matching TRBD2. This CDR3 is built from 18 residues. Germline loops: CDR1 SGHVS, CDR2 FQNEAQ. Trimming cost V 3 bases and J 0 bases; bases outside gene matches: 10. CDR3 sequence: CASSLKLAGIISTDTQYF. As DNA, the CDR3 is TGTGCCAGCAGCTTGAAGCTAGCGGGGATTATTAGCACAGATACGCAGTATTTT.

The rearrangement joins TRBV7-6 to TRBJ2-1; TRBD2 matches 7 bases. Germline assignment: CDR1 SGHVS and CDR2 FNYEAQ. The CDR3 loop spans 16 amino acids. The V gene end was trimmed by 2 bases and the J gene end by 1 base; junction bases not matched to a gene: 5. This CDR3 reads CASSLQLASSYNEQFF. CDR3 nucleotides: TGTGCCAGCAGCTTACAACTAGCGTCTTCCTACAATGAGCAGTTCTTC.

There are a few counts of this clonotype. The chain is built from TRBV7-9 and TRBJ1-5; TRBD1 aligns across 10 bases. Trimming removed 4 bases from V and 10 bases from J; junction bases left unmatched: 4. This CDR3 has 13 residues. Looked up from germline, CDR1 is SEHNR and CDR2 is FQNEAQ (reference sequence). The CDR3 spells CASSWTGGRPQHF. CDR3 DNA sequence: TGTGCCAGCAGCTGGACAGGGGGAAGACCCCAGCATTTT.

There are a few counts of this clonotype. The chain joins TRBV6-1 to TRBJ2-2; tentative D call: TRBD1 (5 bases). This CDR3 is built from 13 residues. V was pared by 7 bases and J by 3 bases, with 9 bases between. The germline CDR1 and CDR2 sequences are MNHNS and SASEGT. The CDR3 reads CASTRQYTGELFF. The DNA for the CDR3 is TGTGCCAGCACCCGACAGTACACCGGGGAGCTGTTTTTT.

The chain carries TRBV12-3 or TRBV12-4 and TRBJ2-7; no definite D call. Trimming shortened V by 1 base and J by 5 bases, and 12 bases separated the two germline ends. CDR3 length equals 14 residues. The CDR3 sequence: CASSLGQLGNEQYF. For the CDR3, the DNA is TGTGCCAGCAGTTTAGGACAATTGGGGAACGAGCAGTACTTC.

The genes are TRBV7-9 and TRBJ1-1; 7 bases agree with TRBD1. Trimming removed 5 bases from V and 12 bases from J; junction bases left unmatched: 12. From germline, CDR1 is SEHNR and CDR2 FQNEAQ (reference sequence). The CDR3 is 13 residues long. CDR3 loop: CASSPGGGMKTFF. The CDR3 region has the DNA TGTGCCAGCAGCCCAGGGGGAGGGATGAAGACTTTCTTT.

This clonotype was picked up a small number of times. The chain uses TRBV11-2 and TRBJ2-5; D perhaps matches TRBD1 (6 bases). This CDR3 region has 18 residues. V lost 1 base to trimming and J lost 5 bases, with 23 bases between them. Looked up from germline, CDR1 is SGHAT and CDR2 is FQNNGV. The CDR3: CASSLGSRGVNEAETQYF. In nucleotides, the CDR3 is TGTGCCAGCAGCTTAGGGTCCAGGGGTGTAAACGAGGCGGAGACCCAGTACTTC.